The 28 T cell receptor beta chains reported below all come from one sample, sequenced in a study of Graves' ophthalmopathy and Graves' hyperthyroidism. Investigators amplified TCR beta CDR3 regions from RNA transcripts. HTBI primers primed a first-round RT-PCR, and a second-round multiplex PCR followed. TCRdb called the multiplex PCR reads again in MiXCR, with one record for every CDR3 protein. The sample contains about 58,000 distinct CDR3 sequences, about half of which appear only once. Sample: peripheral blood. Receptors were obtained from an adult woman with Graves' ophthalmopathy.

In this sample, this clonotype turned up a few times. A read error may be the cause here, since a much bigger clone is one base away. The rearrangement uses TRBV6-6 and TRBJ2-3; 8 bases match TRBD2. The CDR3 totals 17 residues. CDR1 and CDR2 from the germline V gene are MNHNY and SVGAGI (reference sequence). The CDR3 DNA follows: TGTGCCAGCAGTTACGGGCGCGGGAGGACTCGCACAGATACGCGGTATTTT. This gives the protein CASSYGRGRTRTDTRYF.

This clonotype occurred many times. V and J are TRBV6-5 and TRBJ1-4; the D gene is possibly TRBD1 (5 bases). CDR3 length: 13 residues. The ends were cut back, 2 bases at V and 10 bases at J, with 11 bases in the middle. The germline V gene has CDR1 MNHEY and CDR2 SVGAGI. As DNA, the CDR3 is TGTGCCAGCAGTTACCAGGGTAGGGGAAAACTGTTTTTT. Its protein product is CASSYQGRGKLFF.

This clonotype counts as medium-sized. The gene calls are TRBV7-3 and TRBJ2-7; 10 bases line up with TRBD2. The CDR3 spans 15 residues. CDR1 and CDR2 (germline): SGHTA, FQGTGA. V trimming: 6 bases; J trimming: 1 base; junction bases outside the gene matches: 6. The CDR3 is CASSRTSGKSYEQYF. CDR3 nucleotides: TGTGCCAGCAGTCGTACTAGCGGGAAGTCCTACGAGCAGTACTTC. Complete variable domain (other parts from reference TRBV7-3 and TRBJ2-7): GAGVSQTPSNKVTEKGKYVELRCDPISGHTALYWYRQSLGQGPEFLIYFQGTGAADDSGLPNDRFFAVRPEGSVSTLKIQRTERGDSAVYLCASSRTSGKSYEQYFGPGTRLTVT.

The chain links TRBV2 to TRBJ2-3, with 10 bases that match TRBD2. The length of the CDR3 is 14 residues. V was pared by 8 bases and J by 1 base, with 3 bases of the junction left unmatched. Germline-derived CDR1 and CDR2 are SNHLY and FYNNEI. Here the CDR3 DNA reads TGTGCCAGCCAGAGCGGGGGGGGCACAGATACGCAGTATTTT. As protein: CASQSGGGTDTQYF.

The chain has TRBV7-6 and TRBJ1-2, with 8 bases that match TRBD1. Losses at the gene ends were 4 bases for V and 7 bases for J; bases not matched to a gene: 8. Looked up from germline, CDR1 is SGHVS and CDR2 is FNYEAQ. The length of the CDR3 is 14 residues. DNA for the CDR3: TGTGCCAGCAGCTCCCTCGGACAGGGATTTGGCTACACCTTC. Its translation is CASSSLGQGFGYTF.

This clonotype has a count of ten or more. The rearrangement uses TRBV27 and TRBJ2-7; D may be TRBD2 (7 bases). The germline V gene encodes CDR1 MNHEY and CDR2 SMNVEV (reference sequence). The germline V and J ends were trimmed by 8 bases and 6 bases, with 23 bases remaining between them. This CDR3 region has 15 residues. CDR3 DNA sequence: TGTGCCAGCCGCGGGGGCAGGGGTCGAAGTGGCGAGCAGTACTTC. This codes for CASRGGRGRSGEQYF.

The rearrangement joins TRBV20-1 to TRBJ2-5; no clear D. CDR1 DFQATT and CDR2 SNEGSKA come from the germline V gene (reference sequence). V gave up 5 bases and J gave up 5 bases, with 12 bases separating them. The CDR3 runs to 12 residues. The CDR3 sequence: CSAPEGQETQYF. The CDR3 region has the DNA TGCAGTGCTCCGGAAGGGCAGGAGACCCAGTACTTC.

This clonotype was observed many times. V is TRBV5-1 and J is TRBJ2-5, with D perhaps TRBD1 (6 bases). Trimming removed 1 base from V and 5 bases from J, with 9 bases in between. The germline V gene encodes CDR1 SGHRS and CDR2 YFSETQ. The CDR3 is 13 amino acids. As DNA, the CDR3 is TGCGCCAGCAGCTTGCAGGGGCGGGAGACCCAGTACTTC. It codes for CASSLQGRETQYF.

Note on this clonotype: Since a much larger clone is just one base distant, this may be a read error. V usage is TRBV27 and J usage is TRBJ2-7; D not certain. CDR3 length equals 15 residues. Germline CDR1 is MNHEY and CDR2 is SMNVEV (reference sequence). The CDR3 loop is CASSSGNWVSYKQYF. The CDR3 coding sequence is TGTGCCAGCAGTTCAGGCAATTGGGTATCCTACAAGCAGTACTTC.

The V gene is TRBV7-9, the J gene TRBJ2-5; 11 bases map to TRBD2. The CDR3 is 15 residues long. Trimming at V came to 4 bases and at J to 2 bases, leaving 3 bases not matched to a gene. Looked up from germline, CDR1 is SEHNR and CDR2 is FQNEAQ (reference sequence). CDR3 sequence (DNA): TGTGCCAGCAGCTCTACTAGCGGGGGTCAAGAGACCCAGTACTTC. This gives the protein CASSSTSGGQETQYF. Drawing the rest from reference TRBV7-9 and TRBJ2-5, the complete variable domain is DTGVSQNPRHKITKRGQNVTFRCDPISEHNRLYWYRQTLGQGPEFLTYFQNEAQLEKSRLLSDRFSAERPKGSFSTLEIQRTEQGDSAMYLCASSSTSGGQETQYFGPGTRLLVL.

Concerning this clonotype: This clone may be a read error of a much larger clone one base away. The chain links TRBV4-1 to TRBJ1-1, with a possible D match to TRBD1 (6 bases). With 3 bases removed from V and 6 bases from J, the gap between germline ends came to 17 bases. Germline V lookup: CDR1 MGHRA, CDR2 YSYEKL. The CDR3 has 15 amino acids. The CDR3 sequence: CASSHPGDNAPEAFF. CDR3 DNA sequence: TGCGCCAGCAGCCATCCGGGGGACAATGCTCCTGAAGCTTTCTTT.

This clonotype has a count of ten or more. The rearrangement links TRBV11-2 to TRBJ1-1, with 7 bases that match TRBD1. The CDR3 runs to 14 residues. Germline values: CDR1 SGHAT, CDR2 FQNNGV. The J segment lost 1 base and the V segment lost 4 bases, leaving 3 bases of the junction unmatched. For the CDR3, the DNA is TGTGCCAGCAGCTCCCCAGGGGGGAACACTGAAGCTTTCTTT. Translated, it gives CASSSPGGNTEAFF.

This clonotype was counted at least ten times. The germline gene is not matched at one end of the junction; a read error may be the cause. V usage is TRBV2 and J usage is TRBJ1-1; D is possibly TRBD1 (5 bases). Per germline, CDR1 SNHLY and CDR2 FYNNEI. The CDR3 is 12 residues long. This CDR3 reads CASREDKPEAFF. CDR3 DNA sequence: TGTGCCAGCAGAGAGGACAAACCTGAGGCTTTCTTT.

V and J are TRBV5-1 and TRBJ1-2, with TRBD1 matching over 7 bases. In germline, CDR1 is SGHRS, CDR2 YFSETQ. V shed 4 bases, J shed 3 bases, and the junction held 6 bases outside the gene matches. The CDR3 runs to 14 residues. The CDR3 nucleotides are TGCGCCAGCAGCGATACAGGGGAGGACTATGGCTACACCTTC. It yields the protein CASSDTGEDYGYTF.

This chain connects TRBV29-1 to TRBJ2-7, with 8 bases matching TRBD1. This CDR3 has 14 residues. The V and J ends lost 8 bases and 4 bases, in that order; junction bases with no gene match: 13. Germline assignment: CDR1 SQVTM and CDR2 ANQGSEA. The CDR3 DNA is TGCAGCATTGCCCGCACCGGGACAGGTTACGAGCAGTACTTC. This encodes CSIARTGTGYEQYF.

In the case of this clonotype: This CDR3 fails to terminate in the conserved phenylalanine or tryptophan, so it likely reflects a read error. J is TRBJ2-7 and V is TRBV7-2, with D tentatively TRBD1 or TRBD2 (5 bases each). Germline CDR1 reads SGHTA; CDR2 reads FQGNSA. This CDR3 has 11 amino acids. The V end lost 4 bases, the J end lost 7 bases, and 8 bases lay between the germline ends. The DNA of the CDR3 is TGTGCCAGCAGCTGGGGGAATGAGCAGTACCTC. Protein: CASSWGNEQYL.

At least ten counts were recorded for this clonotype. The chain employs TRBV28 and TRBJ2-7, with D possibly TRBD1 on 6 matching bases. V shed 8 bases and J shed 3 bases, with 11 bases lying between them. CDR1 and CDR2 (germline): MDHEN, SYDVKM. This CDR3 is built from 12 residues. CDR3 residues: CASQGTDYEQYF. The CDR3 DNA is TGTGCCAGCCAGGGGACGGACTACGAGCAGTACTTC. Full variable domain (outside the CDR3, taken from reference TRBV28 and TRBJ2-7): DVKVTQSSRYLVKRTGEKVFLECVQDMDHENMFWYRQDPGLGLRLIYFSYDVKMKEKGDIPEGYSVSREKKERFSLILESASTNQTSMYLCASQGTDYEQYFGPGTRLTVT.

This clonotype is termed medium-sized (0.01 to 0.1%). The chain recombines TRBV20-1 with TRBJ2-7; no clear D. The germline V gene has CDR1 DFQATT and CDR2 SNEGSKA (reference sequence). The CDR3 length is 13 residues. The V end lost 2 bases, the J end lost 3 bases, and 11 bases lay between the germline ends. As DNA, the CDR3 is TGCAGTGCTAGAAAGGAGAGGTTCTACGAGCAGTACTTC. Its translation is CSARKERFYEQYF.

This clonotype was seen many times. CDR3 loop: CASSPGGSHEQYF. CDR3 bases: TGTGCCAGCAGCCCCGGGGGAAGCCACGAGCAGTACTTC. V gene TRBV5-6 combines with J gene TRBJ2-7; the D gene is possibly TRBD2 (6 bases). The V gene lost 4 bases and the J gene lost 5 bases, with 13 bases spanning the gap. This CDR3 is built from 13 residues. CDR1 and CDR2 from the germline V gene are SGHDT and YYEEEE.

Points on this clonotype: A junction end diverges from the germline sequence, so it may reflect a read error. The genes are TRBV20-1 and TRBJ2-3, with D unclear. The CDR3 covers 12 residues. CDR1 is DFQATT and CDR2 is SNEGSKA in the germline V gene (reference sequence). The CDR3 is CSAGDRTDTQYF. The CDR3 DNA follows: TGCAGTGCTGGAGATCGAACGGATACGCAGTATTTT.

This clonotype was observed once. The conserved phenylalanine or tryptophan is not found at the CDR3 terminus, so this likely reflects a read error. The J gene is TRBJ2-1, the V gene TRBV30, with TRBD2 matching over 10 bases. There are 14 residues in the CDR3. The germline V gene encodes CDR1 GTSNPN and CDR2 SVGIG (reference sequence). V trimming: 2 bases; J trimming: 8 bases; junction bases outside the gene matches: 6. The CDR3 here is CAWSPSGLAYEQFY. The CDR3 coding sequence is TGTGCCTGGAGTCCCTCGGGACTAGCGTATGAGCAGTTCTAC.

This clonotype was detected many times. This chain uses TRBV9 with TRBJ2-7, with D tentatively TRBD2 (5 bases). The V gene lost 0 bases and the J gene lost 2 bases, with 12 bases spanning the gap. The CDR3 loop spans 15 amino acids. Germline CDR1 is SGDLS and CDR2 is YYNGEE. The CDR3 DNA is TGTGCCAGCAGCGTAGGAGAGGGCAGTACCTACGAGCAGTACTTC. Translated: CASSVGEGSTYEQYF.

The table lists this clonotype with many counts. The V and J genes are TRBV11-2 and TRBJ2-7; tentatively, D is TRBD1 or TRBD2 (5 bases each). Trimming removed 1 base from V and 6 bases from J, with 10 bases in between. Per germline, CDR1 SGHAT and CDR2 FQNNGV. This CDR3 has 13 amino acids. This CDR3 reads CASSLGGRIEQYF. Written as DNA, the CDR3 is TGTGCCAGCAGCTTAGGGGGACGGATCGAGCAGTACTTC.

The gene calls are TRBV7-2 and TRBJ2-6; D is undetermined. Trimming removed 3 bases at V and 0 bases at J, with 6 bases between. Germline V lookup: CDR1 SGHTA, CDR2 FQGNSA. The CDR3 is 15 amino acids. The CDR3 sequence is CASSFLASGANVLTF. The CDR3 DNA sequence: TGTGCCAGCAGCTTTTTAGCCTCTGGGGCCAACGTCCTGACTTTC. Using reference TRBV7-2 and TRBJ2-6 for the parts outside the CDR3, the full variable domain is GAGVSQSPSNKVTEKGKDVELRCDPISGHTALYWYRQSLGQGLEFLIYFQGNSAPDKSGLPSDRFSAERTGGSVSTLTIQRTQQEDSAVYLCASSFLASGANVLTFGAGSRLTVL.

In DNA form, the CDR3 reads TGTGCCAGCAGTGAATGGTCGGGGGGCTCTGGGGCCAACGTCCTGACTTTC. Amino acids: CASSEWSGGSGANVLTF. The gene calls are TRBV7-9 and TRBJ2-6; 7 nucleotides match TRBD2. Germline CDR1 SEHNR, CDR2 FQNEAQ (reference sequence). The CDR3 is 17 residues long. Losses at the gene ends were 6 bases for V and 0 bases for J; bases not matched to a gene: 8.

The chain joins TRBV9 to TRBJ1-4; D is uncertain. Trimming pared 0 bases from V and 5 bases from J, leaving 17 bases between. CDR1 is SGDLS, CDR2 YYNGEE, per germline. This CDR3 spans 17 amino acids. The CDR3 bases are TGTGCCAGCAGCGTAGGACTAGCGGGATTGTTGAATGAAAAACTGTTTTTT. Its protein is CASSVGLAGLLNEKLFF.

The V call is TRBV19, the J call TRBJ1-1; D uncertain. V was shortened by 11 bases and J by 4 bases, with 20 bases between the two germline ends. CDR3 length: 14 residues. The V gene's germline CDR1 is LNHDA and CDR2 SQIVND (reference sequence). Here the CDR3 reads CACTPSPGLTEAFF. In nucleotides, the CDR3 is TGTGCCTGTACCCCCAGTCCGGGTCTCACTGAAGCTTTCTTT.

The chain employs TRBV10-1 and TRBJ2-1; D gene ambiguous. Germline-derived CDR1 and CDR2 are WNHNN and SYGVQD (reference sequence). The CDR3 runs 13 residues. V was cut by 0 bases and J by 5 bases, with 5 bases left in between. CDR3 sequence (DNA): TGCGCCAGCAGTGAGTCAACTAACAATGAGCAGTTCTTC. Translated, it gives CASSESTNNEQFF.